Sequencing of this TCR beta chain was carried out in a study of early T cells in non-severe SARS-CoV-2 infection. At the level of the study: From unsorted whole blood, bulk RNA was sequenced, and the chains remained unpaired.

The CDR3 runs to 13 residues. Trimming cost V 5 bases and J 8 bases, with 13 bases left between them. Germline V gene lookup returns CDR1 SGHAT and CDR2 FQNNGV. This clonotype was detected only a few times. Its antigen is as yet unknown. Study-wide findings and caveats: Anti-spike CD8 specificities were favored by VDJdb matching, whose results missed private and CD4 specificities.

Each single cDNA molecule received a unique molecular identifier. TCRdb analysed the 5' RACE reads with MiXCR anew, one entry per CDR3 protein. The sample yields 70,000 to 90,000 distinct CDR3 sequences, approximately 12% seen once. The TCR sequence derives from an adult who was a healthcare worker with PCR-confirmed SARS-CoV-2 infection or an uninfected control (not recorded which). The chain has TRBV11-2 and TRBJ2-1; tentatively, D is TRBD2 (7 bases). The source material was whole blood. This CDR3 is CASSPDGGHEQFF. The CDR3 DNA is TGTGCCAGCAGCCCGGACGGGGGGCATGAGCAGTTCTTC. Variable domain in full (rest from reference TRBV11-2 and TRBJ2-1): EAGVAQSPRYKIIEKRQSVAFWCNPISGHATLYWYQQILGQGPKLLIQFQNNGVVDDSQLPKDRFSAERLKGVDSTLKIQPAKLEDSAVYLCASSPDGGHEQFFGPGTRLTVL.